A selection of T cell receptor beta chains follows, all from one sample in a study of blood T cell repertoires in COVID-19. The assay was immunoSEQ multiplex PCR, and TCRdb's table has in-frame clones only and misses some. In the table there are 63,000 or so clones, more than 75% of which are singletons. The sequenced sample consisted of peripheral blood. The receptor source for this set is a human donor in a cohort sampled during active COVID-19. Both conserved end residues are part of each CDR3. The D gene is left open where the match is weak. A row's size may be missing; if present it is once, few, many or a size class.

d_call,j_call,cdr3_length,clone_size,v_call,cdr3_nt,cdr3_aa
.,TRBJ2-7,15,.,TRBV10-2,TGCGCCAGCAGTGCCCTCGATAGAGTGGGGGGCGAGCAGTACTTC,CASSALDRVGGEQYF
.,TRBJ1-5,13,.,TRBV24-1,TGTGCCACCAGTCGTGGCCCGGGTCAGCCCCAGCATTTT,CATSRGPGQPQHF
TRBD2,TRBJ2-5,15,.,TRBV11-3,TGTGCCAGCAGCTTAACTACTAGCGGGACGGAGACCCAGTACTTC,CASSLTTSGTETQYF
TRBD1,TRBJ1-1,15,.,TRBV19,TGTGCCAGTAGCCAGAAACAGGGGACGAACACTGAAGCTTTCTTT,CASSQKQGTNTEAFF
TRBD2,TRBJ2-1,16,.,TRBV10-2,TGCGCCAGCAGTGAGACGACTAGCGGGAGAGGTAATGAGCAGTTCTTC,CASSETTSGRGNEQFF
.,TRBJ1-1,12,.,TRBV29-1,TGCAGCGTTGCGGACCAGGGGACTGAAGCTTTCTTT,CSVADQGTEAFF
TRBD2,TRBJ2-2,14,.,TRBV11-2,TGTGCCAGCAGCTTAGGGCGGGAGGGCCTGCGGCTGTTTTTT,CASSLGREGLRLFF
.,TRBJ1-3,15,.,TRBV7-6,TGTGCCAGCAGCCTACAGGGCGGTCCTGGAAACACCATATATTTT,CASSLQGGPGNTIYF
TRBD1,TRBJ1-1,13,.,TRBV4-1,TGCGCCAGCAGCCAAGTAGGGGACAGTGAAGCTTTCTTT,CASSQVGDSEAFF
.,TRBJ2-7,14,.,TRBV19,TGTGCCAGTAGCCCGGGGGGGACAGCCTACGAGCAGTACTTC,CASSPGGTAYEQYF
TRBD2,TRBJ2-1,15,.,TRBV11-3,TGTGCCAGCAGCTCTCTAGCGGGAGGGAACAATGAGCAGTTCTTC,CASSSLAGGNNEQFF
.,TRBJ1-5,16,.,TRBV19,TGTGCCAGTAGTATTTCCGGGGATAATAGCAATCAGCCCCAGCATTTT,CASSISGDNSNQPQHF
TRBD1,TRBJ2-2,17,.,TRBV15,TGTGCCACCAGCTCCCCCGGGACAGGGGGCGGGACCGGGGAGCTGTTTTTT,CATSSPGTGGGTGELFF
.,TRBJ1-5,14,.,TRBV5-8,TGTGCCAGCAGCTTGGGTCGGCGGGGCCAGCCCCAGCATTTT,CASSLGRRGQPQHF
.,TRBJ1-5,11,.,TRBV6-5,TGTGCCAGCAGGGAGAATCAGCCCCAGCATTTT,CASRENQPQHF
.,TRBJ1-2,15,.,TRBV6-5,TGTGCCAGCAGTTACTCGAAAGGACACAAGGATGGCTACACCTTC,CASSYSKGHKDGYTF
.,TRBJ2-7,14,.,TRBV7-2,TGTGCCAGCAGCCTCCAGCGGAGCTCCTACGAGCAGTACTTC,CASSLQRSSYEQYF
.,TRBJ2-3,18,.,TRBV5-5,TGTGCCAGCAGCTTTGTAATACCCGGGATTAGGGGCACAGATACGCAGTATTTT,CASSFVIPGIRGTDTQYF
.,TRBJ2-1,15,.,TRBV27,TGTGCCAGCAGTTTGAGAGGGAAGTCCTACAATGAGCAGTTCTTC,CASSLRGKSYNEQFF
TRBD1,TRBJ1-2,14,.,TRBV28,TGTGCCAGCAGTCCATCGGACAGGGGTCGTGGCTACACCTTC,CASSPSDRGRGYTF
TRBD1,TRBJ2-2,15,.,TRBV10-2,TGCGCCAGCAGTGAAAACAGGGGGATCGCCGGGGAGCTGTTTTTT,CASSENRGIAGELFF
.,TRBJ2-1,13,.,TRBV12-3/TRBV12-4,TGTGCCAGCAGTGCAGGGAACTACAATGAGCAGTTCTTC,CASSAGNYNEQFF
TRBD2,TRBJ2-2,17,.,TRBV19,TGTGCCAGTAAATCGGCGGGGACTAGCGGGAGCACCGGGGAGCTGTTTTTT,CASKSAGTSGSTGELFF
TRBD2,TRBJ2-5,16,few,TRBV5-6,TGTGCCAGCAGCTCGTATGGACTAGCGGGAGCAGAGACCCAGTACTTC,CASSSYGLAGAETQYF
TRBD2,TRBJ2-4,16,.,TRBV5-4,TGTGCCAGCAGGCTCGGGGGGACTTTAGCCAAAAACATTCAGTACTTC,CASRLGGTLAKNIQYF
TRBD1,TRBJ1-6,16,.,TRBV6-5,TGTGCCAGCAGTTCTCCGGGACAGGGGGCGCGGTCACCCCTCCACTTT,CASSSPGQGARSPLHF
.,TRBJ2-1,15,.,TRBV19,TGTGCCAGTAGTATAGATGGCAGGGTGGGTAATGAGCAGTTCTTC,CASSIDGRVGNEQFF
TRBD2,TRBJ2-1,14,once,TRBV15,TGTGCCACCGGGGCGGGAGAGGGGTTGCATGAGCAGTTCTTC,CATGAGEGLHEQFF
TRBD2,TRBJ2-1,18,.,TRBV5-6,TGTGCCAGCAGCTTGGGACTAGCGGTGATTTCGGGATACAATGAGCAGTTCTTC,CASSLGLAVISGYNEQFF
.,TRBJ2-7,16,.,TRBV6-4,TGTGCCAGCAGTGACTTCCTCAGGGAAAGCTCCTACGAGCAGTACTTC,CASSDFLRESSYEQYF
.,TRBJ1-5,14,.,TRBV28,TGTGCCGGATCTCCGGGGGGTAGCAATCAGCCCCAGCATTTT,CAGSPGGSNQPQHF
.,TRBJ2-2,14,.,TRBV15,TGTGCCACCAGCCGGGGATACGACACCGGGGAGCTGTTTTTT,CATSRGYDTGELFF
TRBD2,TRBJ2-1,13,.,TRBV3-1/TRBV3-2,TGTGCCAGCAGCCAAGATGTGGCGGGAGGGCCCGTCTTC,CASSQDVAGGPVF
.,TRBJ1-3,14,.,TRBV3-1/TRBV3-2,TGTGCCAGCAGCCAAGATCAGGCTGGAAACACCATATATTTT,CASSQDQAGNTIYF
TRBD2,TRBJ2-3,13,.,TRBV5-6,TGTGCCAGCAGCTGGAGCGGGGACGATACGCAGTATTTT,CASSWSGDDTQYF
TRBD1,TRBJ2-3,14,.,TRBV30,TGTGCCTGGACCCGGGACAGGGGGGGAGATACGCAGTATTTT,CAWTRDRGGDTQYF
TRBD2,TRBJ2-2,13,.,TRBV19,TGTGCCAGTCGCGGGGGGGCGGCCGGGGAGCTGTTTTTT,CASRGGAAGELFF
.,TRBJ1-1,20,.,TRBV9,TGTGCCAGCAGCGTGGGTGTTCCGTCGATGCAGCTAGGGGTGAGCACTGAAGCTTTCTTT,CASSVGVPSMQLGVSTEAFF
TRBD2,TRBJ2-5,14,.,TRBV27,TGTGCCAGCAGTCCTCTAGCGGGAGGTGAGACCCAGTACTTC,CASSPLAGGETQYF
.,TRBJ2-5,15,.,TRBV7-7,TGTGCCAGCAGCTTATCCCTAGACTTTCAAGAGACCCAGTACTTC,CASSLSLDFQETQYF
.,TRBJ1-1,13,.,TRBV14,TGTGCCAGCATGGGGCAGGCGAACACTGAAGCTTTCTTT,CASMGQANTEAFF
.,TRBJ2-7,15,.,TRBV6-5,TGTGCCAGCAGTTACTCGTGGGACTCGTCCTACGAGCAGTACTTC,CASSYSWDSSYEQYF
.,TRBJ2-1,15,.,TRBV5-1,TGCGCCAGCAGCTTGGAATCTGGGGGGGCAAATGAGCAGTTCTTC,CASSLESGGANEQFF
TRBD1,TRBJ1-5,18,.,TRBV3-1/TRBV3-2,TGTGCCAGCAGCCATTCTCGACAGGGTACGTTGAGCAATCAGCCCCAGCATTTT,CASSHSRQGTLSNQPQHF
.,TRBJ2-5,9,few,TRBV6-6,TGTGCCAGCGAGGAGACCCAGTACTTC,CASEETQYF
.,TRBJ2-6,15,.,TRBV6-5,TGTGCCAGCAGCAAACTAAGGTCTGGGGCCAACGTCCTGACTTTC,CASSKLRSGANVLTF
.,TRBJ2-2,15,.,TRBV4-2,TGTGCCAGCAGCCAAGAATCAGCGATTACCGGGGAGCTGTTTTTT,CASSQESAITGELFF
.,TRBJ2-3,15,.,TRBV15,TGTGCCACCAGCAGAGACCTAGCTAGCACAGATACGCAGTATTTT,CATSRDLASTDTQYF
.,TRBJ2-6,18,few,TRBV6-1,TGTGCCAGCAGTGAAGTACAGGGAGACAGCTCTGGGGCCAACGTCCTGACTTTC,CASSEVQGDSSGANVLTF
.,TRBJ2-7,18,once,TRBV28,TGTGCCAGCAGGAGGGGGCGGGGTACCGGGCTCTACTACTACGAGCAGTACTTC,CASRRGRGTGLYYYEQYF
.,TRBJ2-7,14,.,TRBV27,TGTGCCAGCAGTTTACGCAGGGTCGCCGACGAGCAGTACTTC,CASSLRRVADEQYF
TRBD2,TRBJ2-5,16,.,TRBV11-3,TGTGCCAGCAGCTTAGGAAGTAGCGGGGACGGAGAGACCCAGTACTTC,CASSLGSSGDGETQYF
.,TRBJ2-2,18,.,TRBV7-3,TGTGCCAGCAGCTTACGGCCCGGGGCGGGACGTAACACCGGGGAGCTGTTTTTT,CASSLRPGAGRNTGELFF
TRBD2,TRBJ2-1,17,once,TRBV6-2/TRBV6-3,TGTGCCAGCAGTGTTTCCTTAGCTAGCGGGAGTTTCAATGAGCAGTTCTTC,CASSVSLASGSFNEQFF
TRBD1,TRBJ1-1,15,.,TRBV7-9,TGTGCCAGCAGCTTGGACAGGGGGCCTAACACTGAAGCTTTCTTT,CASSLDRGPNTEAFF
TRBD1,TRBJ1-1,14,.,TRBV6-5,TGTGCCAGCAGCCGTGGGACAGCAAACACTGAAGCTTTCTTT,CASSRGTANTEAFF
.,TRBJ2-5,13,.,TRBV19,TGTGCCAGTAGTCCTGGGCCGGGGGAGACCCAGTACTTC,CASSPGPGETQYF
.,TRBJ1-6,15,.,TRBV6-5,TGTGCCAGCAGGGGTGGGGGCGAAGTAAAGGCGCCCCTCCACTTT,CASRGGGEVKAPLHF
.,TRBJ1-2,15,.,TRBV6-1,TGTGCCAGCAGTGAAGCTGGACAGTCCTTCTATGGCTACACCTTC,CASSEAGQSFYGYTF